The 2 T cell receptor beta chains reported below all come from one sample, sequenced in a study of immune heterogeneity within non-small cell lung tumors. Amplification of the TCR beta CDR3 was achieved through multiplex PCR with 32 V and 13 J primers. TCRdb recomputed calls from the multiplex PCR reads with MiXCR, one row per CDR3 protein. The top ten clones hold under 4.5% of a sample with under 14,000 distinct CDR3 sequences, 15% to 25% of them seen once. Template came from bulk tumor genomic DNA, at 600 ng per sample. Widely spaced biopsies, several per primary tumor, were obtained at surgery. These patients got curative surgery after being newly diagnosed with untreated non-small cell lung cancer. What was sequenced was lung tumor tissue. The receptors derive from a man aged 55 to 70 with non-small cell lung cancer.

This clonotype is medium-sized within its sample. The chain employs TRBV20-1 and TRBJ1-1, with D hard to call. Trimming pared 4 bases from V and 7 bases from J, leaving 10 bases between. This CDR3 has 11 residues. Per germline, CDR1 DFQATT and CDR2 SNEGSKA (reference sequence). The CDR3: CSAKEGSEAFF. For the CDR3, the DNA is TGCAGTGCTAAGGAGGGCAGTGAAGCTTTCTTT.

This clonotype is labeled as medium-sized. The chain joins TRBV11-3 to TRBJ2-7; 7 nucleotides match TRBD1. The CDR3 covers 15 residues. Germline assignment: CDR1 SGHNT and CDR2 YENEEA. After removal of 5 bases from V and 3 bases from J, the junction contained 10 bases not matched to a gene. CDR3 sequence (DNA): TGTGCCAGCAGCCTCGTGCTCGGGGACAGCTACGAGCAGTACTTC. Protein product: CASSLVLGDSYEQYF. The whole variable domain, filled in from reference TRBV11-3 and TRBJ2-7, reads EAGVVQSPRYKIIEKKQPVAFWCNPISGHNTLYWYLQNLGQGPELLIRYENEEAVDDSQLPKDRFSAERLKGVDSTLKIQPAELGDSAVYLCASSLVLGDSYEQYFGPGTRLTVT.